This T cell receptor beta chain was obtained from a study of OX40 agonist ivuxolimab in advanced cancers. Looking at the study overall: Cancers in dose escalation were hepatocellular, melanoma, renal cell and head and neck.

Study-wide results and caveats: Within 6 weeks, CD4+ and CD8+ blood T cells expanded clonally at 0.1 to 3.0 mg/kg.

Sequencing used immunoSEQ multiplex PCR; TCRdb keeps in-frame clones, though not all of them. Among under 25,000 clones listed, roughly 85% were seen once. A remark on this clone: Its antigen is currently unknown.

Germline V gene sequence: CDR1 LNHDA, CDR2 SQIVND (reference sequence). The CDR3 has 11 amino acids. V dropped 3 bases and J dropped 6 bases, with 2 bases sitting between them. The rearrangement joins TRBV19 to TRBJ2-2; no definite D call. The sample in question was CD4+ or CD8+ T cells sorted from blood, obtained in a trial of the OX40 agonist ivuxolimab. The clonotype originates from an adult with an advanced solid tumor such as melanoma, head and neck, liver or kidney cancer. The CDR3 DNA sequence: TGTGCCAGTAGTATTTCCGGGGAGCTGTTTTTT. This gives the protein CASSISGELFF.